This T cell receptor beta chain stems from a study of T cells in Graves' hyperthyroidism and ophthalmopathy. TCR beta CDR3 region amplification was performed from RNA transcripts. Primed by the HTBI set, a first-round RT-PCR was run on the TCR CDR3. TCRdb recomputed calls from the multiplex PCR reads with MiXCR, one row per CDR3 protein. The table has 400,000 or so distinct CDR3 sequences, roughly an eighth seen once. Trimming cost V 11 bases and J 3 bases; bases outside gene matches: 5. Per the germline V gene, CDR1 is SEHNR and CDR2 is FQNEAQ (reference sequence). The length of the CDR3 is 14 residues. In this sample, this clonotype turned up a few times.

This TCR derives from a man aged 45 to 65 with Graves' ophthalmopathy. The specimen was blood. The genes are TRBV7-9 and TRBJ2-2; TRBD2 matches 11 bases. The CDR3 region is CAEGLAVYTGELFF. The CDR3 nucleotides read TGTGCCGAGGGACTAGCGGTATACACCGGGGAGCTGTTTTTT.